Each of the 8 T cell receptor beta chains below was sequenced from the same sample in a study of response to subunit inactivated influenza vaccine. TCRdb analysed the RT-PCR reads with MiXCR anew, one entry per CDR3 protein. This table has about 570,000 distinct CDR3 sequences, roughly 10% appearing once. The sequences come from PBMCs from blood, collected on the day of vaccination. These TCRs come from a man aged 45-60 years who received an inactivated influenza vaccine.

This clonotype showed up many times. The chain links TRBV2 to TRBJ2-4; D may be TRBD1 (5 bases). The CDR3 runs to 13 residues. The germline CDR1 and CDR2 sequences are SNHLY and FYNNEI. Deletions cut 6 bases from V and 4 bases from J, with 10 bases between. The CDR3 spells CASSIQGKNIQYF. Here the CDR3 DNA reads TGTGCCAGCAGCATTCAGGGTAAAAACATTCAGTACTTC.

V and J are TRBV12-3 or TRBV12-4 and TRBJ1-5; weak D call: TRBD1 (5 bases). The germline V and J ends were trimmed by 5 bases and 1 base, with 9 bases remaining between them. This CDR3 has 14 amino acids. The CDR3 DNA is TGTGCCAGCAGTCCGAGGGACAGCAATCAGCCCCAGCATTTT. Residues: CASSPRDSNQPQHF.

With respect to this clonotype: As the CDR3 is not closed by the conserved phenylalanine or tryptophan, this likely results from a read error. The chain uses TRBV29-1 and TRBJ2-2, with D possibly matching TRBD1 (5 bases). The germline CDR1 and CDR2 sequences are SQVTM and ANQGSEA. This CDR3 region has 12 residues. V was pared by 3 bases and J by 7 bases, with 9 bases between. The CDR3 reads CSVDQGGGELFS. CDR3 sequence (DNA): TGCAGCGTTGACCAGGGTGGCGGGGAGCTGTTTTCT.

The J gene is TRBJ1-4, the V gene TRBV7-2; a possible D gene is TRBD1 (5 bases). Germline V lookup: CDR1 SGHTA, CDR2 FQGNSA. This CDR3 contains 15 residues. V lost 3 bases and J lost 3, with 11 bases in between. The CDR3 DNA reads TGTGCCAGCAGCTTGTCTCAGGGTGCTAATGAAAAACTGTTTTTT. Protein product: CASSLSQGANEKLFF.

This clonotype was observed at least ten times. V gene TRBV5-1 combines with J gene TRBJ2-5, with D uncertain. The CDR3 spans 15 residues. CDR1 and CDR2 from the germline V gene are SGHRS and YFSETQ. Trimming shortened V by 0 bases and J by 2 bases, and 11 bases separated the two germline ends. The CDR3 DNA reads as TGCGCCAGCAGCTTGGCCGTGGGTCGGCAAGAGACCCAGTACTTC. Residues: CASSLAVGRQETQYF.

This clonotype was seen at least ten times. CDR3 amino acids: CASSLGGGSSGANVLTF. The CDR3 nucleotides are TGTGCCAGCAGTTTAGGGGGAGGTAGCTCTGGGGCCAACGTCCTGACTTTC. The chain joins TRBV12-3 or TRBV12-4 to TRBJ2-6; TRBD2 is a possible D gene (6 bases). Trimming took off 1 base at V and 0 bases at J, with 10 bases between the two ends. This CDR3 region has 17 residues.

This chain connects TRBV19 to TRBJ1-1; D uncertain. Germline assignment: CDR1 LNHDA and CDR2 SQIVND (reference sequence). The CDR3 runs to 12 residues. The V gene lost 3 bases and the J gene lost 5 bases, with 7 bases spanning the gap. The CDR3 spells CASSMDRTEAFF. In DNA form, the CDR3 reads TGTGCCAGTAGTATGGACCGGACTGAAGCTTTCTTT. Using reference TRBV19 and TRBJ1-1 for the parts outside the CDR3, the full variable domain is DGGITQSPKYLFRKEGQNVTLSCEQNLNHDAMYWYRQDPGQGLRLIYYSQIVNDFQKGDIAEGYSVSREKKESFPLTVTSAQKNPTAFYLCASSMDRTEAFFGQGTRLTVV.

The chain links TRBV27 to TRBJ2-7; 12 positions agree with TRBD2. Per the germline V gene, CDR1 is MNHEY and CDR2 is SMNVEV (reference sequence). V trimming: 6 bases; J trimming: 7 bases; junction bases outside the gene matches: 7. The CDR3 has 14 residues. In DNA form, the CDR3 reads TGTGCCAGCAGATCTAGCGGGGGGGCGGTAGAGCAGTACTTC. Its protein is CASRSSGGAVEQYF.